The 26 T cell receptor beta chains presented below share a single source sample, sequenced in a study of CD8 T cells in ankylosing spondylitis. TCRdb reprocessed the 5' RACE reads with MiXCR, giving one entry per CDR3 protein. Among around 300,000 distinct CDR3 sequences, 20% to 25% were seen once, and the ten largest hold 3.5%. Sequenced input: blood, either unsorted or a sorted T cell fraction (not recorded which). Receptors were obtained from a female donor with ankylosing spondylitis or in good health (not recorded which).

This clonotype was found a few times. The CDR3 nucleotides are TGTGCCAGCAGTTTACCGGGGTCTAGCGGGAGACAAGAGACCCAGTACTTC. It translates to CASSLPGSSGRQETQYF. The rearrangement joins TRBV12-3 or TRBV12-4 to TRBJ2-5; the match to TRBD2 covers 10 bases. V shed 2 bases and J 2 bases; nucleotides not matched to a gene: 8. The CDR3 is 17 residues long.

This clonotype came up a few times. CDR3 sequence: CASSGTGGNTEAFF. As DNA, the CDR3 is TGCGCCAGCAGCGGGACAGGGGGGAACACTGAAGCTTTCTTT. The V gene is TRBV5-1, the J gene TRBJ1-1; TRBD1 agrees at 11 bases. The CDR3 runs to 14 residues. Germline CDR1 is SGHRS and CDR2 is YFSETQ. J lost 1 base, V lost 4 bases, and 0 bases had no gene match.

This clonotype was observed at least ten times. The J gene is TRBJ2-1, the V gene TRBV29-1, with 9 bases lining up with TRBD1. This CDR3 is built from 16 residues. Unmatched junction bases numbered 13, after V lost 3 bases and J lost 7 bases. CDR1 is SQVTM, CDR2 ANQGSEA, per germline. The CDR3 DNA reads as TGCAGCGTTGAGGGATCTCCGGGACAGGGATTGAATGAGCAGTTCTTC. Residues: CSVEGSPGQGLNEQFF.

The V gene is TRBV7-2, the J gene TRBJ2-1, with D possibly being TRBD2 (5 bases). This CDR3 has 13 amino acids. The V gene's germline CDR1 is SGHTA and CDR2 FQGNSA. V was shortened by 4 bases and J by 10 bases, with 14 bases between the two germline ends. The DNA of the CDR3 is TGTGCCAGCAGCTCCGGGATACCTACCGAGCAGTTCTTC. This gives the protein CASSSGIPTEQFF.

The table lists this clonotype with many counts. The chain has TRBV6-1 and TRBJ2-3; a weak D match, TRBD1 (7 bases). Germline V CDR1 and CDR2: MNHNS, SASEGT. V was shortened by 5 bases and J by 0 bases, with 12 bases between the two germline ends. There are 15 residues in the CDR3. The CDR3 spells CASSPTGTSTDTQYF. The CDR3, as DNA: TGTGCCAGCAGTCCGACAGGGACTAGCACAGATACGCAGTATTTT.

Many counts were recorded for this clonotype. The CDR3 region has the DNA TGCGCCAGCAGCCCCGGAGCGGGACTAGCCGCCTACGAGCAGTACTTC. As protein: CASSPGAGLAAYEQYF. This rearrangement joins TRBV4-3 to TRBJ2-7, with 9 bases identical to TRBD2. The CDR3 is 16 residues long. Germline V gene data show CDR1 as LGHNA and CDR2 as YSLEER. V shed 4 bases, J shed 2 bases, and the junction held 9 bases outside the gene matches.

This clonotype was picked up a small number of times. The gene calls are TRBV12-3 or TRBV12-4 and TRBJ1-4; D is unclear. The ends were cut back, 2 bases at V and 8 bases at J, with 12 bases in the middle. CDR3 length: 14 residues. The CDR3 reads CASSLKGSKEKLFF. Written as DNA, the CDR3 is TGTGCCAGCAGTTTAAAAGGGAGTAAGGAAAAACTGTTTTTT.

This clonotype was detected a few times. The V gene is TRBV20-1, the J gene TRBJ1-2; the match to TRBD1 covers 11 bases. The junction had 4 bases not matched to a gene; V was cut back by 4 bases and J by 3 bases. CDR3 length: 14 residues. Germline CDR1 reads DFQATT; CDR2 reads SNEGSKA (reference sequence). CDR3 bases: TGCAGTGCTAACCCGGGACAGGGGGACTATGGCTACACCTTC. Translated, it gives CSANPGQGDYGYTF.

The sample holds a few counts of this clonotype. The V call is TRBV29-1, the J call TRBJ1-1; D remains unclear. This CDR3 is 13 amino acids long. Germline CDR1 is SQVTM and CDR2 is ANQGSEA. V was clipped by 7 bases and J by 4 bases, with 16 bases between them. CDR3 protein: CSAEVKLGTEAFF. In DNA form, the CDR3 reads TGCAGCGCAGAGGTGAAACTGGGCACTGAAGCTTTCTTT.

The chain joins TRBV7-2 to TRBJ2-5; D unclear. V lost 4 bases and J 7 bases, leaving 19 bases between the germline ends. CDR1 is SGHTA and CDR2 is FQGNSA in the germline V gene. This CDR3 comprises 15 residues. CDR3: CASSSLRTFGGTQYF. The CDR3 nucleotides are TGTGCCAGCAGCTCCCTGAGAACCTTTGGCGGGACCCAGTACTTC.

There are a few counts of this clonotype. The chain recombines TRBV3-1 with TRBJ2-3; tentative D call: TRBD1 (6 bases). The CDR3 extends over 17 amino acids. Trimming shortened V by 1 base and J by 3 bases, and 17 bases separated the two germline ends. In germline, CDR1 is LGHDT, CDR2 YNNKEL (reference sequence). The CDR3 reads CASSQGTTARGTDTQYF. CDR3 DNA sequence: TGTGCCAGCAGCCAAGGGACCACCGCTAGGGGGACAGATACGCAGTATTTT.

This clonotype was observed many times. This rearrangement joins TRBV12-3 or TRBV12-4 to TRBJ1-2, with 8 positions matching TRBD1. J was trimmed by 8 bases and V by 5 bases; bases with no gene match: 13. This CDR3 has 15 residues. The CDR3, as DNA: TGTGCCAGCAGTCCGCCGGACAGGGCTACGCGCGGCTACACCTTC. It encodes CASSPPDRATRGYTF.

This clonotype showed up just a few times. J is TRBJ2-7 and V is TRBV5-1; TRBD2 matches at 7 bases. The J segment lost 5 bases and the V segment lost 6 bases, leaving 17 bases of the junction unmatched. The CDR3 covers 16 residues. The germline V gene has CDR1 SGHRS and CDR2 YFSETQ. DNA for the CDR3: TGCGCCAGCACCCCCGACCAGGCTAGCGGTCGGCACGAGCAGTACTTC. It encodes CASTPDQASGRHEQYF.

J is TRBJ2-5 and V is TRBV10-3, with a weak D call TRBD2 (6 bases). Germline V gene data show CDR1 as ENHRY and CDR2 as SYGVKD. Trimming shortened V by 8 bases and J by 4 bases, and 20 bases separated the two germline ends. This CDR3 is built from 15 residues. CDR3 region: CAIGKNYGGRETQYF. CDR3 nucleotides: TGTGCCATCGGAAAAAATTATGGGGGGAGAGAGACCCAGTACTTC.

The chain couples TRBV20-1 to TRBJ1-1; D not certain. Germline loops: CDR1 DFQATT, CDR2 SNEGSKA (reference sequence). The CDR3 is 11 residues long. The V and J ends lost 4 bases and 5 bases respectively, with 8 bases between them. CDR3: CSAKGRTEAFF. CDR3 bases: TGCAGTGCTAAAGGGAGGACTGAAGCTTTCTTT.

This clonotype was seen a handful of times. The chain employs TRBV29-1 and TRBJ2-3, with TRBD2 identical over 10 bases. V lost 4 bases and J lost 4; bases outside the gene matches: 5. There are 14 residues in the CDR3. Germline lookup yields CDR1 SQVTM and CDR2 ANQGSEA. The CDR3 DNA follows: TGCAGCGTTGTACTAGCGGGATTTCCAGATACGCAGTATTTT. This encodes CSVVLAGFPDTQYF.

This chain joins TRBV29-1 and TRBJ2-5; 10 bases are a match to TRBD1. Germline CDR1 SQVTM, CDR2 ANQGSEA. After removal of 7 bases from V and 5 bases from J, the junction contained 4 bases not matched to a gene. The CDR3 has 12 amino acids. The CDR3 DNA follows: TGCAGCGCTGACAGGGGGCGTGAGACCCAGTACTTC. This encodes CSADRGRETQYF.

This clonotype was picked up a small number of times. The V gene is TRBV20-1, the J gene TRBJ2-1; D is unresolved. The CDR3 has 14 amino acids. Germline V lookup: CDR1 DFQATT, CDR2 SNEGSKA (reference sequence). V lost 5 bases and J lost 2, with 13 bases in between. The CDR3 nucleotides read TGCAGTGCTGGGATAACGGGCGCCTACAATGAGCAGTTCTTC. This encodes CSAGITGAYNEQFF.

This chain connects TRBV27 to TRBJ1-1; D might be TRBD1 (5 bases). V dropped 2 bases and J dropped 6 bases, with 16 bases sitting between them. CDR1 is MNHEY and CDR2 is SMNVEV in the germline V gene (reference sequence). The CDR3 spans 15 residues. The CDR3 loop is CASSLKTGWVSEAFF. CDR3 coding DNA: TGTGCCAGCAGTTTAAAAACAGGCTGGGTCTCTGAAGCTTTCTTT.

The V call is TRBV12-3 or TRBV12-4, the J call TRBJ1-4, with unresolved D. The ends were cut back, 3 bases at V and 4 bases at J, with 0 bases in the middle. The CDR3 extends over 11 amino acids. The CDR3 nucleotides read TGTGCCAGCAGTTTTAATGAAAAACTGTTTTTT. This translates into CASSFNEKLFF.

This chain uses TRBV24-1 with TRBJ2-7; possible D gene TRBD1, 6 bases. Trimming removed 3 bases from V and 2 bases from J, with 13 bases in between. Germline V gene sequence: CDR1 KGHDR, CDR2 SFDVKD. This CDR3 is built from 15 residues. The CDR3 DNA reads as TGTGCCACCAGTGATAGGGCGACAGGCCCCTACGAGCAGTACTTC. Its protein is CATSDRATGPYEQYF.

The rearrangement joins TRBV4-3 to TRBJ2-7, with 7 nucleotides matching TRBD2. From germline, CDR1 is LGHNA and CDR2 YSLEER. The CDR3 has 14 residues. The trim removed 1 base at V and 5 bases at J, leaving 5 bases unmatched. The DNA for the CDR3 is TGCGCCAGCAGCCAAGGGGGGGGAAGACACGAGCAGTACTTC. Protein sequence: CASSQGGGRHEQYF.

This clonotype was seen many times. V and J are TRBV20-1 and TRBJ2-1; 16 bases agree with TRBD2. V was clipped by 0 bases and J by 6 bases; unmatched bases: 2. Germline V gives CDR1 DFQATT, CDR2 SNEGSKA (reference sequence). This CDR3 is built from 16 residues. This CDR3 is CSARDGTSGRVNEQFF. The CDR3 nucleotides read TGCAGTGCTAGAGATGGGACTAGCGGGAGGGTCAATGAGCAGTTCTTC.

The V call is TRBV6-2 or TRBV6-3, the J call TRBJ2-7; D is possibly TRBD1 (6 bases). V lost 5 bases and J 3 bases, leaving 11 bases between the germline ends. Germline CDR1 MNHEY, CDR2 SVGEGT. There are 13 residues in the CDR3. The chain's CDR3 is CASSTGIGYEQYF. The CDR3 bases are TGTGCCAGCAGTACAGGGATCGGCTACGAGCAGTACTTC.

This chain links TRBV15 with TRBJ1-1, with D possibly TRBD1 on 5 matching bases. The CDR3 contains 16 residues. Germline lookup yields CDR1 LNHNV and CDR2 YYDKDF (reference sequence). The V end lost 3 bases, the J end lost 11 bases, and 25 bases lay between the germline ends. In DNA, the CDR3 is TGTGCCACCAGCAGTCTCTCCGGGACTCCCACCTTGGGGGCTTTCTTT. This sequence encodes CATSSLSGTPTLGAFF.

This clonotype was recorded many times. The gene calls are TRBV6-2 or TRBV6-3 and TRBJ2-1, with 7 nucleotides matching TRBD2. The germline V gene encodes CDR1 MNHEY and CDR2 SVGEGT. Trimming removed 6 bases from V and 4 bases from J; junction bases left unmatched: 3. The CDR3 covers 13 residues. CDR3 sequence reads: CASSLAEYNEQFF. The DNA for the CDR3 is TGTGCCAGCAGCCTAGCGGAATACAATGAGCAGTTCTTC.